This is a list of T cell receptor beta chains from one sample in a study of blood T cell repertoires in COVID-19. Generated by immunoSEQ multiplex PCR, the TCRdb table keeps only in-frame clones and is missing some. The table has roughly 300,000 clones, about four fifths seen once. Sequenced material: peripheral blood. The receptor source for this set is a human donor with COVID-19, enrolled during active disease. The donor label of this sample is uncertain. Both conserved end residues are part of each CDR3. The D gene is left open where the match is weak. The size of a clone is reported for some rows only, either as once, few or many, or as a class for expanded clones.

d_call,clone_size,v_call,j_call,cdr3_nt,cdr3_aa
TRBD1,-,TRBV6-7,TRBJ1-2,TGTGCCAGCAGTGCACACCCGGACAGGGGACGATATGGCTACACCTTC,CASSAHPDRGRYGYTF
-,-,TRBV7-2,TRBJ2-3,TGTGCCAGCAGCTTTGTCCCAGAAGCAGATACGCAGTATTTT,CASSFVPEADTQYF
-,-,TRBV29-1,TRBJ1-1,TGCAGCGTTGCCCAAATGAACACTGAAGCTTTCTTT,CSVAQMNTEAFF
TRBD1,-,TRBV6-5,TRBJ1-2,TGTGCCAGCAGTTACGGGACAGGGAAAGATAACTATGGCTACACCTTC,CASSYGTGKDNYGYTF
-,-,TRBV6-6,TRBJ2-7,TGTGCCAGCAGAACGACTACCTACGAGCAGTACTTC,CASRTTTYEQYF
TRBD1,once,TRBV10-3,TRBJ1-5,TGTGCCACTGATCCGGGACAGGCAAACAATCAGCCCCAGCATTTT,CATDPGQANNQPQHF
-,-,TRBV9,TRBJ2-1,TGTGCCAGCAGCGTAGCTCCCCAGGGTTTTGGCTACAATGAGCAGTTCTTC,CASSVAPQGFGYNEQFF
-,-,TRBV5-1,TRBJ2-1,TGCGCCAGCAGCTTGGAAGGGTGGGGAGACAATGAGCAGTTCTTC,CASSLEGWGDNEQFF
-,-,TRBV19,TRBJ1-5,TGTGCCAGTACCACTTTGGATAGGGGAAGCAATCAGCCCCAGCATTTT,CASTTLDRGSNQPQHF
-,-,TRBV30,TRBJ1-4,TGTGCCTGGAGTTTTACAGGGAGAAAGTCCAATGAAAAACTGTTTTTT,CAWSFTGRKSNEKLFF
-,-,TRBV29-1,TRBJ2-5,TGCAGCGTGGACCTCGCAGGGGGGCTCCAAGAGACCCAGTACTTC,CSVDLAGGLQETQYF
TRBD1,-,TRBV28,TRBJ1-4,TGTGCCAGCAGACCAGACAGGGGGATCAATGAAAAACTGTTTTTT,CASRPDRGINEKLFF
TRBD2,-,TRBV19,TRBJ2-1,TGTGCCAGTACCCCACTAGCGGGAGCTTCGGATGAGCAGTTCTTC,CASTPLAGASDEQFF
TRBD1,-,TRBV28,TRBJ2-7,TGTGCCAGCATAGGGGACAGGTTCTACGAGCAGTACTTC,CASIGDRFYEQYF
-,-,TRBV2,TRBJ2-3,TGTGCCAGCGCAGCCGCAAGGGGCTTTAGCACAGATACGCAGTATTTT,CASAAARGFSTDTQYF
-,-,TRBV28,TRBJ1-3,TGTGCCAGCATCGGTTTTGACAGCTCCGGGAACACCATATATTTT,CASIGFDSSGNTIYF
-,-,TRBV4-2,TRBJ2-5,TGTGCCAGCAGCCAAGATCATAGGGGTCTTGAGACCCAGTACTTC,CASSQDHRGLETQYF
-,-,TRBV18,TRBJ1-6,TGTGCCAGTGCACCTGGCCGGGGACAAAATTCACCCCTCCACTTT,CASAPGRGQNSPLHF
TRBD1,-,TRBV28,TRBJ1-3,TGTGCCAGCAGTTTATTCGCGGACAGGGGAGGAAACACCATATATTTT,CASSLFADRGGNTIYF
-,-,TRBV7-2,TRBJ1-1,TGTGCCAGCAGCTTAGCGACAGTGATGAACACTGAAGCTTTCTTT,CASSLATVMNTEAFF
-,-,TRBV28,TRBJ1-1,TGTGCCAGCCACCACAGGGCGATTCCGAACACTGAAGCTTTCTTT,CASHHRAIPNTEAFF
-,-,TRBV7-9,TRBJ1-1,TGTGCCAGCAGCTTAGCTATGGCGAACACTGAAGCTTTCTTT,CASSLAMANTEAFF